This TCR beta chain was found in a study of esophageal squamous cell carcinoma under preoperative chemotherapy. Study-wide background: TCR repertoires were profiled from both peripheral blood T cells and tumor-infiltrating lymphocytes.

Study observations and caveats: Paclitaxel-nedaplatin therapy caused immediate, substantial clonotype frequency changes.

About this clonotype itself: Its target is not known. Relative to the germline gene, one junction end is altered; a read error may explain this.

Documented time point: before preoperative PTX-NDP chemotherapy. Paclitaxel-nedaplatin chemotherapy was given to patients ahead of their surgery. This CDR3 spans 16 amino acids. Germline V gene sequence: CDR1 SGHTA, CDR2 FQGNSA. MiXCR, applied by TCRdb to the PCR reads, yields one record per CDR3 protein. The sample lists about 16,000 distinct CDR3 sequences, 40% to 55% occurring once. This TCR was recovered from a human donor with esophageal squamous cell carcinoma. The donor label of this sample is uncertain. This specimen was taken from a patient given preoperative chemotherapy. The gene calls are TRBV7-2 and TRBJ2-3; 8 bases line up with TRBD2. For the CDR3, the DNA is TGTGCCAGCGGGGAACCTAGGTGCCGAGCGGGAGTGGCGCAGTACTTT. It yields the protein CASGEPRCRAGVAQYF.